The 14 T cell receptor beta chains given below trace back to one sample, sequenced in a study of CD8 T cells in Susac syndrome. When the RNA was reverse transcribed, random hexamers were used with an input of 0.5 to 1 ug. TCRdb called the immunoSEQ multiplex PCR reads again in MiXCR, with one record for every CDR3 protein. The sample carries about 300,000 distinct CDR3 sequences, 70% to 90% recorded once. The sample comprised CD8+ T cells from PBMCs. These receptors were taken from a human donor with multiple sclerosis.

The genes are TRBV6-2 or TRBV6-3 and TRBJ2-5, with D unclear. The V and J ends lost 1 base and 1 base respectively, with 7 bases between them. The CDR3 has 14 amino acids. CDR1 MNHEY and CDR2 SVGEGT come from the germline V gene. In DNA, the CDR3 is TGTGCCAGCAGTTACTACGCCTTCCAAGAGACCCAGTACTTC. The encoded protein is CASSYYAFQETQYF.

This chain uses TRBV19 with TRBJ2-1; 12 bases align to TRBD2. The CDR3 spans 18 residues. J gave up 4 bases and V 4 bases, and 11 bases lay outside the gene matches. CDR1 is LNHDA, CDR2 SQIVND, per germline (reference sequence). The CDR3 spells CASSNLEAGTSGYNEQFF. The CDR3 region has the DNA TGTGCCAGTAGTAATCTGGAAGCGGGGACTAGCGGGTACAATGAGCAGTTCTTC.

The rearrangement joins TRBV7-9 to TRBJ2-1; D possibly corresponds to TRBD2 (5 bases). Trimming took 8 bases from V and 7 from J, leaving 21 bases between them. Per the germline V gene, CDR1 is SEHNR and CDR2 is FQNEAQ (reference sequence). CDR3 size: 15 residues. For the CDR3, the DNA is TGTGCCAGCTTCGAGGGTCCAGCAAGGATAAATGAGCAGTTCTTC. This translates into CASFEGPARINEQFF.

The chain employs TRBV5-4 and TRBJ2-3; 8 bases map to TRBD2. Germline V gene data show CDR1 as SGHNT and CDR2 as YYREEE (reference sequence). The CDR3 spans 16 residues. J lost 3 bases, V lost 0 bases, and 6 bases had no gene match. The CDR3 nucleotides are TGTGCCAGCAGCTTGGTCAGCGGGAGAATAACAGATACGCAGTATTTT. This sequence encodes CASSLVSGRITDTQYF.

Only one count was recorded for this clonotype. The chain employs TRBV4-3 and TRBJ2-5, with TRBD2 matching 8 bases. The CDR3 has 15 amino acids. Per the germline V gene, CDR1 is LGHNA and CDR2 is YSLEER. V lost 0 bases and J lost 5; bases outside the gene matches: 5. The CDR3 loop is CASSQEEREYETQYF. The CDR3 DNA sequence: TGCGCCAGCAGCCAAGAGGAGCGGGAGTATGAGACCCAGTACTTC.

This rearrangement joins TRBV4-2 to TRBJ1-2, with a possible D match to TRBD1 (5 bases). V was shortened by 0 bases and J by 6 bases, with 14 bases between the two germline ends. This CDR3 spans 15 amino acids. From germline, CDR1 is LGHNA and CDR2 YNFKEQ. DNA for the CDR3: TGTGCCAGCAGCCAAGACCCGGGGCCCGTTAATGGCTACACCTTC. It translates to CASSQDPGPVNGYTF.

J is TRBJ2-1 and V is TRBV11-3; D call uncertain. Germline loops: CDR1 SGHNT, CDR2 YENEEA. This CDR3 comprises 12 residues. The V and J ends lost 6 bases and 4 bases respectively, with 7 bases between them. CDR3 sequence reads: CASRSLYNEQFF. CDR3 bases: TGTGCCAGCAGGTCTCTGTACAATGAGCAGTTCTTC.

The chain couples TRBV28 to TRBJ2-1; TRBD2 agrees at 10 bases. V was clipped by 5 bases and J by 1 base; unmatched bases: 5. The CDR3 has 16 amino acids. The germline CDR1 and CDR2 sequences are MDHEN and SYDVKM. The CDR3 protein is CASSLGLAKSYNEQFF. CDR3 nucleotide sequence: TGTGCCAGCAGTCTGGGACTAGCGAAGTCCTACAATGAGCAGTTCTTC.

This chain connects TRBV18 to TRBJ2-5; 7 nucleotides align to TRBD1. The germline gives CDR1 KGHSH, CDR2 LQKENI. This CDR3 has 14 amino acids. V was pared by 1 base and J by 8 bases, with 7 bases of the junction left unmatched. The CDR3 nucleotides read TGTGCCAGCTCACCACTTCGGACAGGCCCTACCCAGTACTTC. It codes for CASSPLRTGPTQYF.

The genes are TRBV5-4 and TRBJ2-2, with D tentatively TRBD2 (6 bases). This CDR3 contains 14 residues. Trimming took 2 bases from V and 6 from J, leaving 11 bases between them. The germline CDR1 and CDR2 sequences are SGHNT and YYREEE (reference sequence). The chain's CDR3 is CASSFVGGAGELFF. In DNA, the CDR3 is TGTGCCAGCAGCTTTGTAGGAGGGGCCGGGGAGCTGTTTTTT.

This rearrangement joins TRBV20-1 to TRBJ2-7, with 10 bases that match TRBD1. The CDR3 length is 16 residues. V lost 2 bases to trimming and J lost 0 bases; unmatched junction nucleotides: 7. The germline V gene has CDR1 DFQATT and CDR2 SNEGSKA (reference sequence). The CDR3 sequence: CSARSRDRGLSYEQYF. The CDR3 DNA sequence: TGCAGTGCTAGATCCCGGGACAGGGGCCTCTCCTACGAGCAGTACTTC.

There are many counts of this clonotype. V is TRBV27 and J is TRBJ2-3; D may match TRBD1 or TRBD2 (6 bases each). Trimming took off 6 bases at V and 6 bases at J, with 10 bases between the two ends. This CDR3 comprises 12 residues. Germline V gives CDR1 MNHEY, CDR2 SMNVEV (reference sequence). The CDR3 sequence is CASSLGGDTQYF. The CDR3 region has the DNA TGTGCCAGCAGCTTAGGGGGGGATACGCAGTATTTT.

The rearrangement uses TRBV20-1 and TRBJ1-2; D remains unclear. In germline, CDR1 is DFQATT, CDR2 SNEGSKA (reference sequence). The length of the CDR3 is 11 residues. Trimming left V 0 bases short and J 4 bases short, with 3 bases between. CDR3 DNA: TGCAGTGCTAGAGATCCCTATGGCTACACCTTC. Protein product: CSARDPYGYTF.

This clonotype was counted only a few times. This chain uses TRBV4-1 with TRBJ1-5, with D unclear. CDR1 MGHRA and CDR2 YSYEKL come from the germline V gene. This CDR3 is built from 13 residues. The germline V and J ends were trimmed by 1 base and 7 bases, with 8 bases remaining between them. CDR3 nucleotide sequence: TGCGCCAGCAGCCAAGGGACGAGACAGCCCCAGCATTTT. Residues: CASSQGTRQPQHF.